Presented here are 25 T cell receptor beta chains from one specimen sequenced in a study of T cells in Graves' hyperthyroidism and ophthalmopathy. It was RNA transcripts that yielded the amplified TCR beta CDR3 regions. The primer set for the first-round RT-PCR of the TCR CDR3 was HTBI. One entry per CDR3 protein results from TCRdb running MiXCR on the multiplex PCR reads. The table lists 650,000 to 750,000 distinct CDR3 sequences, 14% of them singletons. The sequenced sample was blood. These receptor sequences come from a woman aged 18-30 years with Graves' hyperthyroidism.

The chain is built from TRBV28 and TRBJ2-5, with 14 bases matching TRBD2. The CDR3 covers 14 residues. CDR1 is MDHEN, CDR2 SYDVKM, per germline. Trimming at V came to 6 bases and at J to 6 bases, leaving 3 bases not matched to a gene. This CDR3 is CASRGTSGSQTQYF. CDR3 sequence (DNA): TGTGCCAGCAGGGGGACTAGCGGGAGCCAGACCCAGTACTTC.

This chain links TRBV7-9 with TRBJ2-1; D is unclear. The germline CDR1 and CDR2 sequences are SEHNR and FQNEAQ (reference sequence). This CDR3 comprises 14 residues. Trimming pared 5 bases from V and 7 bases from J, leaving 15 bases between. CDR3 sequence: CASSPLATGNEQFF. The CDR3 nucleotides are TGTGCCAGCAGCCCGTTAGCAACCGGAAATGAGCAGTTCTTC.

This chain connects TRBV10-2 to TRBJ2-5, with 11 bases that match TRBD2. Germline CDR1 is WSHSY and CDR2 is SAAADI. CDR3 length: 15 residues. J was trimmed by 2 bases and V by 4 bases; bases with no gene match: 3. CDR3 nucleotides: TGCGCCAGCAGTGGACTAGCGGGAAAGCAAGAGACCCAGTACTTC. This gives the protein CASSGLAGKQETQYF.

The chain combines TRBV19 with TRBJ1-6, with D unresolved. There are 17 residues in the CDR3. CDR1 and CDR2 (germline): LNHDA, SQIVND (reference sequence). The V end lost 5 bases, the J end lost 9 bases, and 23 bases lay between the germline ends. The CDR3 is CASSHSGSYFSRSPLHF. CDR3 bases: TGTGCCAGTAGTCACTCCGGGTCCTATTTCTCGCGTTCACCCCTCCACTTT.

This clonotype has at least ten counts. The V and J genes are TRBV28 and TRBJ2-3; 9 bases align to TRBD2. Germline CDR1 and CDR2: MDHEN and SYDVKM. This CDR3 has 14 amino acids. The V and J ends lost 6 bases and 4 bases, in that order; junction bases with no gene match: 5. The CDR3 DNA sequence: TGTGCCAGCAGCCTAAGCGGGAGGCCAGATACGCAGTATTTT. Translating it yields CASSLSGRPDTQYF.

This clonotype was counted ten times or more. The CDR3 DNA reads TGTGCCAGCGGTTACAGTTACTATGGCTACACCTTC. It translates to CASGYSYYGYTF. V usage is TRBV2 and J usage is TRBJ1-2; D unresolved. The germline gives CDR1 SNHLY, CDR2 FYNNEI. Trimming took off 8 bases at V and 3 bases at J, with 10 bases between the two ends. CDR3 size: 12 residues.

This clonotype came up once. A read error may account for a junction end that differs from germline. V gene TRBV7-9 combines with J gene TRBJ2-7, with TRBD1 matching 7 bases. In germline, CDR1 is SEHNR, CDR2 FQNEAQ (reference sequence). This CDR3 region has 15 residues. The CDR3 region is CASSLGTVTSYEQYF. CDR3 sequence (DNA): TGCGCCAGCAGCTTGGGGACAGTAACATCCTACGAGCAGTACTTC.

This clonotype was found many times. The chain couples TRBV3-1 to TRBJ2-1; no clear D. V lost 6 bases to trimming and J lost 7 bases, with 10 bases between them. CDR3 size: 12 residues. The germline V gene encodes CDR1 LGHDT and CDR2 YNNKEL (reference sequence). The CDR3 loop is CASSLPPNEQFF. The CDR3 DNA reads TGTGCCAGCAGTCTTCCTCCTAATGAGCAGTTCTTC.

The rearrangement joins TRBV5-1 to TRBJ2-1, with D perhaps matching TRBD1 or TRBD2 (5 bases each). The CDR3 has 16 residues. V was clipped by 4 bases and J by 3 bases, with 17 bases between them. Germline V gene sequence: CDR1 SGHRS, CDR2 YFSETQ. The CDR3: CASSNRGTGSYNEQFF. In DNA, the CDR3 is TGCGCCAGCAGCAATCGTGGGACGGGAAGCTACAATGAGCAGTTCTTC.

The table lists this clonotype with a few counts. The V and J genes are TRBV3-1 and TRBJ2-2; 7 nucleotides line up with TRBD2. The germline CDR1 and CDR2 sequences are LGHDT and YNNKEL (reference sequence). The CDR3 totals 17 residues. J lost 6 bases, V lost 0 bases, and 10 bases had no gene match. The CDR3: CASSQDLEGGFAGELFF. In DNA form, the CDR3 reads TGTGCCAGCAGCCAAGATTTAGAGGGAGGGTTCGCCGGGGAGCTGTTTTTT.

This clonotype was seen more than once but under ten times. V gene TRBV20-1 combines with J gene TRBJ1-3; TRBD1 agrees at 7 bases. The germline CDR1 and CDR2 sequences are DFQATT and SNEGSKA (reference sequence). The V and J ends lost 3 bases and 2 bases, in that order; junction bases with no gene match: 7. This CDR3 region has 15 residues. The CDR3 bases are TGCAGTGCTAGCCCACAGGGGCCCACTGGAAACACCATATATTTT. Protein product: CSASPQGPTGNTIYF.

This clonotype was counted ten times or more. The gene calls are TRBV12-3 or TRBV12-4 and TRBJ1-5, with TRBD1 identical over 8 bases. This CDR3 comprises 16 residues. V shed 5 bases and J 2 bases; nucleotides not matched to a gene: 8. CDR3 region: CASSRTGHSGNQPQHF. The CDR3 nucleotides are TGTGCCAGCAGTAGGACAGGGCACTCTGGCAATCAGCCCCAGCATTTT.

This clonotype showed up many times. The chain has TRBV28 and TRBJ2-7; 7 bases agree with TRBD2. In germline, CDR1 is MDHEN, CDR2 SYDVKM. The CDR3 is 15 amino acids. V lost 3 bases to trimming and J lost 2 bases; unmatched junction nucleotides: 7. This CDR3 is CASSFRREKTYEQYF. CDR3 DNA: TGTGCCAGCAGTTTCCGGCGGGAGAAAACCTACGAGCAGTACTTC.

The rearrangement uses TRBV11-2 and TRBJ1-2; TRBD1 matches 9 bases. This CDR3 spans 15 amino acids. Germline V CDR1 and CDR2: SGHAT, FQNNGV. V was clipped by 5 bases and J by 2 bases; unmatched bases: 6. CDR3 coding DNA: TGTGCCAGCAGCGCGAACAGGGGGCTGAACTATGGCTACACCTTC. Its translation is CASSANRGLNYGYTF.

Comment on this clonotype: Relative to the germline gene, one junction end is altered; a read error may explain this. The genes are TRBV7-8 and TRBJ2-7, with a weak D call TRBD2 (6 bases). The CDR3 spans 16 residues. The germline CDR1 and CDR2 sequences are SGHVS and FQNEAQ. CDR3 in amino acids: CASTLGLDGSSLEQYF. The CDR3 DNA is TGTGCCAGCACCTTAGGATTGGACGGGAGTTCGCTTGAGCAGTACTTC.

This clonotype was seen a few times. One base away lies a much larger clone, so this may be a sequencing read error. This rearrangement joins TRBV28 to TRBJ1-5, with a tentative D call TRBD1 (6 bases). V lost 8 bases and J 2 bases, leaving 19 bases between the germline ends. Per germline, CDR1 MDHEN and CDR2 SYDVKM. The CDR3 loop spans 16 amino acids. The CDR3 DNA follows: TGTGCCAGCGGTCCTTGGGGGCGCGGGGGCAATCAGCCCCAGCATTTT. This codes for CASGPWGRGGNQPQHF.

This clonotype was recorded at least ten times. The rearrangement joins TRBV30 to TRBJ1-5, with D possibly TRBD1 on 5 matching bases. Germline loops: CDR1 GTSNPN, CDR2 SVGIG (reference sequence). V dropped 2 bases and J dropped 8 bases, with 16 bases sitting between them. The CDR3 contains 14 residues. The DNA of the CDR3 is TGTGCCTGGAGTTCCTGGGGGGAAGGGGAGCCCCAGCATTTT. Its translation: CAWSSWGEGEPQHF.

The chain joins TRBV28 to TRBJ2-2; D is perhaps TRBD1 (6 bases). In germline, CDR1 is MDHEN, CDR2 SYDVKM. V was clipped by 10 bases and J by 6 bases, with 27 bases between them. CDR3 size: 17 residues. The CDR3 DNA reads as TGTGCCACCCAATACCTCGGGGCAGGGGCATTCGCCGGGGAGCTGTTTTTT. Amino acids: CATQYLGAGAFAGELFF.

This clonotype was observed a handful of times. CDR3 sequence (DNA): TGCAGCGTTGTCGGGACAACATCGGGTGGCTACACCTTC. It specifies CSVVGTTSGGYTF. J is TRBJ1-2 and V is TRBV29-1, with a weak D call TRBD1 (6 bases). The CDR3 loop spans 13 amino acids. Germline V gene sequence: CDR1 SQVTM, CDR2 ANQGSEA. Trimming shortened V by 4 bases and J by 7 bases, and 16 bases separated the two germline ends.

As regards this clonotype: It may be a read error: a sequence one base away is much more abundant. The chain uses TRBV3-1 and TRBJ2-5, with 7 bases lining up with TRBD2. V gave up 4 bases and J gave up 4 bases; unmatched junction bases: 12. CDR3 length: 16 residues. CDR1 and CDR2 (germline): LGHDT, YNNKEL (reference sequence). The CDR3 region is CASSRASGGRRETQYF. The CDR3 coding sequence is TGTGCCAGCAGCCGCGCGTCGGGCGGGAGAAGAGAGACCCAGTACTTC.

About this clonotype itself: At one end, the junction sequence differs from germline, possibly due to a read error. In nucleotides, the CDR3 is TGTGCCAGCAGTTCACAGGGGATGGGCACAGATACACAGTATTTT. It specifies CASSSQGMGTDTQYF. The V call is TRBV7-2, the J call TRBJ2-3; 7 bases line up with TRBD1. CDR1 is SGHTA, CDR2 FQGNSA, per germline. This CDR3 has 15 residues.

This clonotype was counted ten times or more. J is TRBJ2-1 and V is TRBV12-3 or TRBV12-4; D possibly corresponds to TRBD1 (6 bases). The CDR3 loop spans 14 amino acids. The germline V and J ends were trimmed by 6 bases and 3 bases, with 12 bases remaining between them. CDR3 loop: CASSRGQFYNEQFF. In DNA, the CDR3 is TGTGCCAGCAGCCGAGGACAGTTCTACAATGAGCAGTTCTTC.

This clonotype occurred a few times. In DNA, the CDR3 is TGCGCCAGCAGCCAAGATAGGTGGGGCTACGAGCAGTACTTC. The encoded protein is CASSQDRWGYEQYF. This sequence joins TRBV4-1 and TRBJ2-7; no clear D gene. Trimming shortened V by 0 bases and J by 3 bases, and 9 bases separated the two germline ends. CDR3 length: 14 amino acids. CDR1 is MGHRA, CDR2 YSYEKL, per germline.

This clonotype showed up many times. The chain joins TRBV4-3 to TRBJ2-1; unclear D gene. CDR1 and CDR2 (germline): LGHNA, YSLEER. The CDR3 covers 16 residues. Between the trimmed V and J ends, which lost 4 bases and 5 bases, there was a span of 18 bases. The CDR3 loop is CASSPKPYTPDNEQFF. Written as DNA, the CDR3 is TGCGCCAGCAGCCCTAAACCGTATACTCCAGACAATGAGCAGTTCTTC.

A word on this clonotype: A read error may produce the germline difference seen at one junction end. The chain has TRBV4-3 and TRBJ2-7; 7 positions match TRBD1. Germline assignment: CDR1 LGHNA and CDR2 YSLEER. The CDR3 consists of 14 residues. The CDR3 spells CASSEDRVSYEQYF. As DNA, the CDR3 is TGCGCCAGCAGCGAAGACAGGGTTTCCTACGAGCAGTACTTC.